This T cell receptor beta chain was obtained from a study of T cell repertoires in cytomegalovirus infection. Overall study: Indications came from public TCR beta signatures; they pointed to CMV infection and to a matching HLA type.

Findings of the study overall: Accumulated public TCR beta family frequency recognized individuals carrying CMV together with the relevant HLA.

As to this clonotype: Its specificity is unknown.

TCRdb processed the reads anew with MiXCR; each CDR3 protein has one entry. The sample lists around 290,000 distinct CDR3 sequences, roughly a quarter occurring once. The specimen was PBMCs. This receptor was obtained from a human donor in good health (CMV status not recorded). Some clones in this sample may be carry-over from other donors' samples.

CDR3 region: CASSLRDGRETQYF. CDR3 in DNA: TGTGCCAGCAGCTTAAGGGACGGGAGAGAGACCCAGTACTTC. The chain couples TRBV7-6 to TRBJ2-5, with a tentative D call TRBD2 (6 bases). The CDR3 length is 14 residues. From germline, CDR1 is SGHVS and CDR2 FNYEAQ. Deletions cut 2 bases from V and 4 bases from J, with 11 bases between.